The TCR beta chain under discussion was sequenced for a study of T cell repertoires in cytomegalovirus infection. TCRdb called the reads again in MiXCR, with one record for every CDR3 protein. The sample consists of 110,000 or so distinct CDR3 sequences, 25% to 35% of them appearing once. General study points: Based on cumulative public TCR beta family frequency, carriers of CMV plus the relevant HLA were identified.

Comments on this clonotype: What it binds is unknown.

Trimming took off 0 bases at V and 2 bases at J, with 8 bases between the two ends. The V gene's germline CDR1 is MNHEY and CDR2 SVGAGI. The CDR3 has 15 amino acids. The source material was CD8+ T cells from cultured PBMCs, sampled from culture after CMV antigen stimulation. The receptor was isolated from a human donor in good health (CMV status not recorded). Some clones in this sample may be carry-over from other donors' samples. The chain joins TRBV6-5 to TRBJ1-5; no firm D call. CDR3 nucleotide sequence: TGTGCCAGCAGTTACTCCCCGGGTGGCAATCAGCCCCAGCATTTT. It translates to CASSYSPGGNQPQHF.